The rows below give T cell receptor beta chains drawn from one sample of a study of cytomegalovirus exposure and HLA in healthy donors. Only in-frame clones appear in the TCRdb table, and some are missing; sequencing was by immunoSEQ multiplex PCR. The data show approximately 300,000 clones, with about nine tenths seen just once and roughly 1.1% held by the top ten. Sample: PBMCs. These receptor sequences come from a woman in her 30s in good health and CMV-seropositive. Both conserved end residues are part of each CDR3. D genes are given only for firm matches. Clone size, where shown, is once, few, many, or a class for clones that have expanded.

clone size: few
V gene: TRBV5-1
D gene: NA
J gene: TRBJ2-1
CDR3 protein: CASSLYGDHNEQFF
CDR3 DNA: TGCGCCAGCAGCTTGTATGGGGACCACAATGAGCAGTTCTTC

clone size: few
V gene: TRBV30
D gene: NA
J gene: TRBJ1-4
CDR3 protein: CAWGRGLNEKLFF
CDR3 DNA: TGTGCCTGGGGACGTGGTCTTAATGAAAAACTGTTTTTT

clone size: once
V gene: TRBV27
D gene: TRBD2
J gene: TRBJ2-1
CDR3 protein: CASSLAGGLGEQFF
CDR3 DNA: TGTGCCAGCAGCCTAGCGGGGGGGCTCGGTGAGCAGTTCTTC

clone size: NA
V gene: TRBV15
D gene: NA
J gene: TRBJ1-1
CDR3 protein: CATSRDQHPLNTEAFF
CDR3 DNA: TGTGCCACCAGCAGAGATCAGCATCCTTTGAACACTGAAGCTTTCTTT

clone size: NA
V gene: TRBV15
D gene: TRBD1
J gene: TRBJ1-1
CDR3 protein: CATSRDRDRVTEAFF
CDR3 DNA: TGTGCCACCAGCAGAGACCGGGACAGGGTCACTGAAGCTTTCTTT

clone size: once
V gene: TRBV4-2
D gene: NA
J gene: TRBJ2-1
CDR3 protein: CASSQALLGGQQFF
CDR3 DNA: TGTGCCAGCAGCCAAGCGTTACTAGGGGGGCAGCAGTTCTTC

clone size: NA
V gene: TRBV28
D gene: TRBD1
J gene: TRBJ2-7
CDR3 protein: CASSLTMRQGWDEQYF
CDR3 DNA: TGTGCCAGCAGTTTAACGATGAGACAGGGGTGGGACGAGCAGTACTTC

clone size: NA
V gene: TRBV6-1
D gene: NA
J gene: TRBJ2-3
CDR3 protein: CASSEALGVTDTQYF
CDR3 DNA: TGTGCCAGCAGTGAAGCGCTCGGGGTCACAGATACGCAGTATTTT

clone size: once
V gene: TRBV9
D gene: NA
J gene: TRBJ2-6
CDR3 protein: CASSPLVNGANVLTF
CDR3 DNA: TGTGCCAGCAGCCCACTGGTAAATGGGGCCAACGTCCTGACTTTC

clone size: few
V gene: TRBV7-9
D gene: NA
J gene: TRBJ2-7
CDR3 protein: CASSLVKAGEQYF
CDR3 DNA: TGTGCCAGCAGCTTAGTTAAGGCTGGCGAGCAGTACTTC

clone size: NA
V gene: TRBV30
D gene: NA
J gene: TRBJ1-1
CDR3 protein: CAWSTPRLRGAFF
CDR3 DNA: TGTGCCTGGAGTACCCCGAGGTTGAGGGGGGCTTTCTTT

clone size: NA
V gene: TRBV29-1
D gene: NA
J gene: TRBJ2-2
CDR3 protein: CSVYRGPGELFF
CDR3 DNA: TGCAGCGTATACCGAGGTCCCGGGGAGCTGTTTTTT

clone size: NA
V gene: TRBV7-8
D gene: NA
J gene: TRBJ1-4
CDR3 protein: CASSSNRRTAPRGDEKLFF
CDR3 DNA: TGTGCCAGCAGCTCTAACCGTCGGACAGCCCCGCGGGGGGATGAAAAACTGTTTTTT

clone size: NA
V gene: TRBV4-3
D gene: TRBD2
J gene: TRBJ2-1
CDR3 protein: CASSQDLEREGYEQFF
CDR3 DNA: TGCGCCAGCAGCCAAGATCTTGAGCGGGAGGGCTATGAGCAGTTCTTC

clone size: NA
V gene: TRBV7-6
D gene: NA
J gene: TRBJ1-3
CDR3 protein: CASSKHRTASSGNTIYF
CDR3 DNA: TGTGCCAGCAGCAAACACAGGACAGCCAGCTCTGGAAACACCATATATTTT

clone size: NA
V gene: TRBV5-6
D gene: NA
J gene: TRBJ2-1
CDR3 protein: CASSSAFGGYYNEQFF
CDR3 DNA: TGTGCCAGCAGCTCGGCGTTTGGAGGCTACTACAATGAGCAGTTCTTC

clone size: NA
V gene: TRBV4-3
D gene: NA
J gene: TRBJ2-7
CDR3 protein: CASSQAVLYEQYF
CDR3 DNA: TGCGCCAGCAGCCAAGCCGTCCTTTACGAGCAGTACTTC

clone size: NA
V gene: TRBV7-9
D gene: NA
J gene: TRBJ2-7
CDR3 protein: CASSLQQGEECF
CDR3 DNA: TGTGCCAGCAGCTTACAACAGGGTGAGGAGTGCTTC

clone size: NA
V gene: TRBV6-5
D gene: TRBD2
J gene: TRBJ2-7
CDR3 protein: CASSYSRVAGPYEQYF
CDR3 DNA: TGTGCCAGCAGTTACTCGAGAGTAGCGGGACCCTACGAGCAGTACTTC

clone size: NA
V gene: TRBV6-1
D gene: TRBD2
J gene: TRBJ2-7
CDR3 protein: CASSESSAGGNEQYF
CDR3 DNA: TGTGCCAGCAGTGAATCCTCAGCGGGAGGTAACGAGCAGTACTTC

clone size: NA
V gene: TRBV6-8
D gene: TRBD1
J gene: TRBJ2-5
CDR3 protein: CASVGRDRDSQETQYF
CDR3 DNA: TGTGCCAGCGTGGGACGGGACCGGGACAGTCAAGAGACCCAGTACTTC

clone size: NA
V gene: TRBV28
D gene: TRBD1
J gene: TRBJ1-6
CDR3 protein: CASSLFQIGTGGSSYNSPLHF
CDR3 DNA: TGTGCCAGCAGTTTATTCCAGATCGGGACAGGCGGGAGCTCCTATAATTCACCCCTCCACTTT

clone size: NA
V gene: TRBV6-5
D gene: NA
J gene: TRBJ1-2
CDR3 protein: CASTRDSSNYGYTF
CDR3 DNA: TGTGCCAGCACCCGAGACTCCTCTAACTATGGCTACACCTTC